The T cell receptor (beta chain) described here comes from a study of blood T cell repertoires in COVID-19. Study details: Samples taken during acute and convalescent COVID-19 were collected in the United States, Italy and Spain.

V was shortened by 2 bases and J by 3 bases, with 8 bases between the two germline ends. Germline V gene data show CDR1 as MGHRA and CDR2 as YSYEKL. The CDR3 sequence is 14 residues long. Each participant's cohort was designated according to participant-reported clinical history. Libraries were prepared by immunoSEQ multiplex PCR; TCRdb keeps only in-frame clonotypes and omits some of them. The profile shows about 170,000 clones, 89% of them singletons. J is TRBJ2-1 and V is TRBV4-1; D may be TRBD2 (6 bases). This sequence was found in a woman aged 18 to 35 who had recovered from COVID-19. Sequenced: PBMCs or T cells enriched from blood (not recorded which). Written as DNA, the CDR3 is TGCGCCAGCAGCCAAACGGGAGACTACAATGAGCAGTTCTTC. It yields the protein CASSQTGDYNEQFF.